This entry is about one T cell receptor beta chain. Its antigen is currently unknown. The sample is drawn from a study of shared clonotypes between healthy human individuals. Regarding the study as a whole: The study generally estimated greater richness for naive than memory subsets.

CDR3 length equals 14 residues. V was clipped by 4 bases and J by 6 bases, with 15 bases between them. Germline V gene sequence: CDR1 ENHRY, CDR2 SYGVKD. Assay runs were performed at deep level. Assay: immunoSEQ multiplex PCR; the TCRdb copy retains only in-frame clones and omits some. Here the sample spans about 2.4 million clones, around 90% being singletons. This receptor was identified in a young man in good health. The sample consisted of naive CD4+ T cells sorted from blood. Sample subset: CD45RA+ positively selected. The chain uses TRBV10-3 and TRBJ1-2, with a weak D call TRBD1 (5 bases). CDR3 sequence (DNA): TGTGCCATCAGTGCGGGTGGGGCAGGGAATGGCTACACCTTC. Translating it yields CAISAGGAGNGYTF.